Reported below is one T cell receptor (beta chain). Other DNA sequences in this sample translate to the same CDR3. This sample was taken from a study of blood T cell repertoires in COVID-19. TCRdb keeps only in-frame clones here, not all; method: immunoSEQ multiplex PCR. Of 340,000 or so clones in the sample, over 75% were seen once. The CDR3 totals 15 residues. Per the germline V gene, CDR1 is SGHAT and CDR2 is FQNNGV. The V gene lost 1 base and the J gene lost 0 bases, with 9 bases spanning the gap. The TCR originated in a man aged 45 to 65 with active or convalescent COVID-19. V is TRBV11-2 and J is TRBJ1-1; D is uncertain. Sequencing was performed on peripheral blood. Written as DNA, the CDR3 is TGTGCCAGCAGCTTAGGCGGAGTGATGAACACTGAAGCTTTCTTT. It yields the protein CASSLGGVMNTEAFF.